This T cell receptor beta chain is drawn from a study of OX40 agonist ivuxolimab in advanced cancers. Here immunoSEQ multiplex PCR was the method, and the copy in TCRdb shows in-frame clones only, minus some. The table records about 61,000 clones, 85% to 90% of them present only once. The sequenced sample was CD4+ or CD8+ T cells sorted from blood, obtained in a trial of the OX40 agonist ivuxolimab. The TCR was taken from an adult with an advanced solid tumor such as melanoma, head and neck, liver or kidney cancer.

The CDR3: CASSFKTGLSVSSTDTQYF. The CDR3 DNA reads TGTGCCAGCAGCTTCAAAACAGGGCTTTCCGTGAGTAGCACAGATACGCAGTATTTT. The V call is TRBV5-6, the J call TRBJ2-3, with D possibly TRBD1 on 6 matching bases. CDR1 SGHDT and CDR2 YYEEEE come from the germline V gene. Deletions cut 2 bases from V and 0 bases from J, with 22 bases between. This CDR3 is 19 amino acids long.